These 10 T cell receptor beta chains originate from one sample sequenced in a study of cytomegalovirus exposure and HLA in healthy donors. Data came from immunoSEQ multiplex PCR; TCRdb stores just in-frame clones and leaves some out. The sample records fewer than 120,000 clones, approximately 89% being singletons. Sequenced: PBMCs. The receptors come from a woman under 30 in good health and CMV-seronegative.

The chain joins TRBV4-2 to TRBJ1-4; 12 positions agree with TRBD1. CDR1 and CDR2 (germline): LGHNA, YNFKEQ. The CDR3 extends over 18 amino acids. Unmatched junction bases numbered 9, after V lost 0 bases and J lost 7 bases. The CDR3 reads CASSQDRGQGARVEKLFF. CDR3 DNA sequence: TGTGCCAGCAGCCAAGATCGGGGACAGGGGGCGCGGGTTGAAAAACTGTTTTTT.

This sequence joins TRBV7-3 and TRBJ2-7, with a possible D match to TRBD2 (6 bases). The CDR3 spans 13 residues. Per the germline V gene, CDR1 is SGHTA and CDR2 is FQGTGA. The V end lost 5 bases, the J end lost 3 bases, and 11 bases lay between the germline ends. The CDR3 bases are TGTGCCAGCAGCAAAGGGACTGGCTACGAGCAGTACTTC. It translates to CASSKGTGYEQYF. Using reference TRBV7-3 and TRBJ2-7 for the parts outside the CDR3, the full variable domain is GAGVSQTPSNKVTEKGKYVELRCDPISGHTALYWYRQSLGQGPEFLIYFQGTGAADDSGLPNDRFFAVRPEGSVSTLKIQRTERGDSAVYLCASSKGTGYEQYFGPGTRLTVT.

This clone was recorded once. In DNA form, the CDR3 reads TGTGCCAGCTCACCATTGGGACAGGGAAGTCAGCCCCAGCATTTT. Protein: CASSPLGQGSQPQHF. The chain combines TRBV18 with TRBJ1-5, with TRBD1 matching 9 bases. This CDR3 has 15 amino acids. Trimming at V came to 2 bases and at J to 6 bases, leaving 5 bases not matched to a gene. CDR1 KGHSH and CDR2 LQKENI come from the germline V gene.

Only one count was recorded for this clone. V gene TRBV5-1 combines with J gene TRBJ2-1; 9 nucleotides match TRBD2. The germline V gene encodes CDR1 SGHRS and CDR2 YFSETQ. Losses at the gene ends were 0 bases for V and 9 bases for J; bases not matched to a gene: 13. The CDR3 is 17 residues long. DNA for the CDR3: TGCGCCAGCAGCTTGGAGGTCCCGGGACTAGCAGGTGGTGAGCAGTTCTTC. As protein: CASSLEVPGLAGGEQFF. Together with reference TRBV5-1 and TRBJ2-1, the CDR3 gives the full variable domain: KAGVTQTPRYLIKTRGQQVTLSCSPISGHRSVSWYQQTPGQGLQFLFEYFSETQRNKGNFPGRFSGRQFSNSRSEMNVSTLELGDSALYLCASSLEVPGLAGGEQFFGPGTRLTVL.

For the CDR3, the DNA is TGCGCCAGCAGCTTGGGGCCGGGAGGGGAGCTGTTTTTT. Translated: CASSLGPGGELFF. This rearrangement joins TRBV5-1 to TRBJ2-2; D possibly corresponds to TRBD2 (5 bases). V shed 0 bases and J shed 8 bases, with 8 bases lying between them. The CDR3 extends over 13 amino acids. Germline CDR1 SGHRS, CDR2 YFSETQ.

This chain links TRBV7-2 with TRBJ2-1, with D unresolved. The ends were cut back, 3 bases at V and 8 bases at J, with 8 bases in the middle. The CDR3 runs to 12 residues. Germline assignment: CDR1 SGHTA and CDR2 FQGNSA. This CDR3 reads CASSLSLDEQFF. The CDR3 nucleotides read TGTGCCAGCAGCTTGTCCCTCGATGAGCAGTTCTTC.

This clone was counted only a few times. The genes are TRBV6-1 and TRBJ2-3, with D perhaps matching TRBD2 (6 bases). V dropped 8 bases and J dropped 6 bases, with 6 bases sitting between them. Germline V gene data show CDR1 as MNHNS and CDR2 as SASEGT. The CDR3 is 10 residues long. CDR3 in amino acids: CASGGDTQYF. The CDR3 region has the DNA TGTGCCAGCGGAGGGGATACGCAGTATTTT.

This chain uses TRBV27 with TRBJ1-5, with 7 bases aligning to TRBD1. The V gene end was trimmed by 4 bases and the J gene end by 5 bases; junction bases not matched to a gene: 8. Germline V lookup: CDR1 MNHEY, CDR2 SMNVEV (reference sequence). The length of the CDR3 is 15 residues. CDR3 protein: CASSWGTEPYQPQHF. CDR3 DNA sequence: TGTGCCAGCAGTTGGGGGACAGAACCCTATCAGCCCCAGCATTTT.

This clone has a handful of counts. This sequence joins TRBV27 and TRBJ2-3; TRBD2 matches 9 bases. The CDR3 covers 15 residues. J lost 6 bases, V lost 6 bases, and 10 bases had no gene match. Germline CDR1 reads MNHEY; CDR2 reads SMNVEV (reference sequence). The CDR3: CASSRSGGPSDTQYF. The CDR3 coding sequence is TGTGCCAGCAGCCGGAGCGGGGGGCCGTCGGATACGCAGTATTTT.

CDR3 in amino acids: CASSQGTGDGYTF. The CDR3 DNA reads TGCGCCAGCAGCCAAGGGACAGGGGATGGCTACACCTTC. The chain employs TRBV5-1 and TRBJ1-2, with TRBD1 identical over 10 bases. V shed 4 bases and J 6 bases; nucleotides not matched to a gene: 3. This CDR3 has 13 residues. The germline CDR1 and CDR2 sequences are SGHRS and YFSETQ.